This passage covers 18 T cell receptor beta chains from one sample sequenced in a study of control samples from healthy donors and cancer patients. Assay used: immunoSEQ multiplex PCR; TCRdb lists only in-frame clones, some missing. The sample holds some 89,000 clones; more than 70% are singletons and the top ten take 2% to 2.5%. Sequencing used blood. The receptors come from a woman aged 40 to 50 in good health.

The V gene is TRBV6-5, the J gene TRBJ1-2; D possibly corresponds to TRBD1 (6 bases). The CDR3 extends over 14 amino acids. Germline loops: CDR1 MNHEY, CDR2 SVGAGI. Trimming pared 2 bases from V and 3 bases from J, leaving 10 bases between. For the CDR3, the DNA is TGTGCCAGCAGTTACGGGGGGGCGGACTATGGCTACACCTTC. Translated: CASSYGGADYGYTF.

The chain is built from TRBV9 and TRBJ1-5; TRBD1 aligns across 7 bases. The germline V gene has CDR1 SGDLS and CDR2 YYNGEE. V was pared by 0 bases and J by 5 bases, with 2 bases of the junction left unmatched. CDR3 length equals 14 residues. The CDR3 DNA sequence: TGTGCCAGCAGCGTAGAAGGGGGCGATCAGCCCCAGCATTTT. Protein product: CASSVEGGDQPQHF. The full variable domain, its missing parts supplied by reference TRBV9 and TRBJ1-5, is DSGVTQTPKHLITATGQRVTLRCSPRSGDLSVYWYQQSLDQGLQFLIQYYNGEERAKGNILERFSAQQFPDLHSELNLSSLELGDSALYFCASSVEGGDQPQHFGDGTRLSIL.

This clone came up a few times. This chain uses TRBV4-1 with TRBJ1-3; D remains unclear. The CDR3 contains 15 residues. V lost 0 bases and J 7 bases, leaving 13 bases between the germline ends. Germline CDR1 reads MGHRA; CDR2 reads YSYEKL. CDR3 DNA sequence: TGCGCCAGCAGCCAAGATCGCGGGAGATGGAACACCATATATTTT. Its translation: CASSQDRGRWNTIYF.

J is TRBJ1-3 and V is TRBV25-1; unclear D gene. Trimming took 4 bases from V and 15 from J, leaving 16 bases between them. The CDR3 is made up of 12 amino acids. The germline V gene encodes CDR1 MGHDK and CDR2 SYGVNS. CDR3: CASSGDTAAKYF. CDR3 DNA sequence: TGTGCCAGCAGTGGTGACACCGCAGCCAAATATTTT.

The J gene is TRBJ2-1, the V gene TRBV10-3, with 7 bases aligning to TRBD2. Trimming cost V 7 bases and J 4 bases; bases outside gene matches: 7. The CDR3 is made up of 14 amino acids. Germline CDR1 is ENHRY and CDR2 is SYGVKD. Written as DNA, the CDR3 is TGTGCCATCAACCCCTCTAGCGGTTACAATGAGCAGTTCTTC. Residues: CAINPSSGYNEQFF.

The chain has TRBV4-1 and TRBJ2-3; 13 positions match TRBD2. This CDR3 comprises 15 residues. Per the germline V gene, CDR1 is MGHRA and CDR2 is YSYEKL. The V segment lost 4 bases and the J segment 3 bases; nucleotides outside the gene matches: 1. CDR3 protein: CASSLGLAGTDTQYF. The DNA of the CDR3 is TGCGCCAGCAGCCTGGGACTAGCGGGGACAGATACGCAGTATTTT.

The chain uses TRBV25-1 and TRBJ1-2, with 7 bases lining up with TRBD1. V gave up 6 bases and J gave up 4 bases; unmatched junction bases: 8. The germline CDR1 and CDR2 sequences are MGHDK and SYGVNS. This CDR3 has 14 amino acids. The CDR3 DNA follows: TGTGCCAGCAGAGAGACAGGGAATGTCTATGGCTACACCTTC. Residues: CASRETGNVYGYTF.

A few counts support this clone. The chain combines TRBV4-1 with TRBJ2-5; the D call may be TRBD1 or TRBD2 (5 bases each). The CDR3 runs 18 residues. In germline, CDR1 is MGHRA, CDR2 YSYEKL. V gave up 4 bases and J gave up 5 bases, with 26 bases separating them. Written as DNA, the CDR3 is TGCGCCAGCAGCCCCCGCAAGTCGGGGCCCGAAAGGTGGGAGACCCAGTACTTC. It specifies CASSPRKSGPERWETQYF.

This chain connects TRBV18 to TRBJ1-1; D remains unclear. With 3 bases removed from V and 2 bases from J, the gap between germline ends came to 10 bases. Germline V CDR1 and CDR2: KGHSH, LQKENI. The CDR3 extends over 14 amino acids. The DNA of the CDR3 is TGTGCCAGCTCACCGAGGGAGGGAAACACTGAAGCTTTCTTT. Encoded protein: CASSPREGNTEAFF.

The chain recombines TRBV19 with TRBJ2-1; D is possibly TRBD2 (7 bases). This CDR3 comprises 14 residues. Germline CDR1 LNHDA, CDR2 SQIVND (reference sequence). Trimming left V 5 bases short and J 10 bases short, with 18 bases between. DNA of the CDR3: TGTGCCAGTAGTCAACGGACAGACGGGGGGGAGCAGTTCTTC. It yields the protein CASSQRTDGGEQFF.

The chain couples TRBV5-6 to TRBJ1-5; D not resolved. Germline V gene lookup returns CDR1 SGHDT and CDR2 YYEEEE. V dropped 4 bases and J dropped 7 bases, with 15 bases sitting between them. This CDR3 is built from 14 residues. Here the CDR3 reads CASSRGSTEQPQHF. CDR3 in DNA: TGTGCCAGCAGCCGTGGGAGTACCGAGCAGCCCCAGCATTTT.

The V and J genes are TRBV19 and TRBJ2-7; the D is unclear. This CDR3 has 15 amino acids. CDR1 LNHDA and CDR2 SQIVND come from the germline V gene (reference sequence). The V and J ends lost 4 bases and 0 bases respectively, with 13 bases between them. CDR3 amino acids: CASSKRPDGSYEQYF. CDR3 coding DNA: TGTGCCAGTAGTAAACGGCCAGACGGCTCCTACGAGCAGTACTTC. Supplemented by reference TRBV19 and TRBJ2-7, the full variable domain reads DGGITQSPKYLFRKEGQNVTLSCEQNLNHDAMYWYRQDPGQGLRLIYYSQIVNDFQKGDIAEGYSVSREKKESFPLTVTSAQKNPTAFYLCASSKRPDGSYEQYFGPGTRLTVT.

This chain connects TRBV10-2 to TRBJ2-7; 8 nucleotides line up with TRBD1. CDR3 length: 16 residues. With 7 bases clipped from V and 0 bases from J, the junction kept 11 bases outside the gene matches. Germline CDR1 reads WSHSY; CDR2 reads SAAADI. CDR3 sequence (DNA): TGCGCCAGCAATCACGACAGGGGACTTCCCTCCTACGAGCAGTACTTC. This encodes CASNHDRGLPSYEQYF.

This clone was detected a few times. The gene calls are TRBV9 and TRBJ1-3; D not resolved. Germline CDR1 reads SGDLS; CDR2 reads YYNGEE. This CDR3 has 17 residues. The germline V and J ends were trimmed by 1 base and 0 bases, with 14 bases remaining between them. The CDR3 reads CASSVRAAEVSGNTIYF. The CDR3 coding sequence is TGTGCCAGCAGCGTAAGGGCAGCGGAGGTCTCTGGAAACACCATATATTTT.

V usage is TRBV6-5 and J usage is TRBJ2-7; possible D gene TRBD2, 5 bases. Between the trimmed V and J ends, which lost 4 bases and 3 bases, there was a span of 13 bases. CDR1 and CDR2 from the germline V gene are MNHEY and SVGAGI. The CDR3 spans 14 residues. Here the CDR3 reads CASSSAGLHYEQYF. In nucleotides, the CDR3 is TGTGCCAGCAGTTCGGCAGGACTCCACTACGAGCAGTACTTC.

V gene TRBV18 combines with J gene TRBJ2-7; 10 bases agree with TRBD1. From germline, CDR1 is KGHSH and CDR2 LQKENI. The CDR3 has 14 residues. V lost 3 bases and J lost 6; bases outside the gene matches: 5. The CDR3 loop reads CASSPRTGGGEQYF. The DNA for the CDR3 is TGTGCCAGCTCACCGAGGACAGGGGGTGGCGAGCAGTACTTC.

This clone has only one observation. The rearrangement links TRBV15 to TRBJ2-6; no clear D. With 5 bases removed from V and 0 bases from J, the gap between germline ends came to 14 bases. Germline CDR1 LNHNV, CDR2 YYDKDF (reference sequence). The CDR3 runs to 17 residues. The CDR3 region is CATSWLTRSSGANVLTF. CDR3 nucleotides: TGTGCCACCAGCTGGCTAACCCGGAGCTCTGGGGCCAACGTCCTGACTTTC.

This chain links TRBV6-2 or TRBV6-3 with TRBJ2-1; 9 bases fit TRBD2. Germline loops: CDR1 MNHEY, CDR2 SVGEGT. The CDR3 runs to 17 residues. Trimming at V came to 5 bases and at J to 3 bases, leaving 11 bases not matched to a gene. Here the CDR3 reads CASSMEVAGDFYNEQFF. CDR3 nucleotides: TGTGCCAGCAGTATGGAGGTAGCGGGGGACTTCTACAATGAGCAGTTCTTC.